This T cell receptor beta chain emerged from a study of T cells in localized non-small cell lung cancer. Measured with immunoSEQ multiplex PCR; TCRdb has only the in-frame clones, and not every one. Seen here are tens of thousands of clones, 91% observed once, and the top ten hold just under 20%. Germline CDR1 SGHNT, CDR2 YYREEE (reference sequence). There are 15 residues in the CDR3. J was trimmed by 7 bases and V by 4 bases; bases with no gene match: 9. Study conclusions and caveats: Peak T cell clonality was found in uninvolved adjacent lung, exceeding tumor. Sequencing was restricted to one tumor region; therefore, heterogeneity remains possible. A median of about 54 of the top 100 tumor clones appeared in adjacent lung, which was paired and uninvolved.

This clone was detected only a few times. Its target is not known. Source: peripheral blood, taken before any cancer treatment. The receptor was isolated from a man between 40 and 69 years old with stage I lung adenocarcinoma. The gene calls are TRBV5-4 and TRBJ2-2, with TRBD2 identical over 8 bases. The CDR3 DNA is TGTGCCAGCAGCCTGGCGGGGGGATCTTTCGGGGAGCTGTTTTTT. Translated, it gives CASSLAGGSFGELFF.